Below, 9 T cell receptor beta chains from the same sample are listed, as sequenced in a study of Graves' ophthalmopathy and Graves' hyperthyroidism. The TCR beta CDR3 regions underwent amplification from RNA transcripts. First-round RT-PCR with HTBI primers preceded a second-round multiplex PCR. Via MiXCR, TCRdb re-called the multiplex PCR reads, giving one row per CDR3 protein. Among over 650,000 distinct CDR3 sequences listed, about two fifths were seen once. The specimen was peripheral blood. All receptors come from an adult man with Graves' ophthalmopathy.

The chain combines TRBV29-1 with TRBJ2-6; the D call may be TRBD1 or TRBD2 (5 bases each). Per the germline V gene, CDR1 is SQVTM and CDR2 is ANQGSEA. The germline V and J ends were trimmed by 0 bases and 2 bases, with 8 bases remaining between them. The CDR3 totals 15 residues. The CDR3 DNA sequence: TGCAGCGTTGAAGACGGGGACCCTGGGGCCAACGTCCTGACTTTC. This gives the protein CSVEDGDPGANVLTF.

This clonotype was recorded many times. The V gene is TRBV7-8, the J gene TRBJ2-5; a possible D gene is TRBD2 (5 bases). CDR1 and CDR2 (germline): SGHVS, FQNEAQ. The CDR3 spans 14 residues. Trimming took 2 bases from V and 4 from J, leaving 11 bases between them. The CDR3 here is CASSLRGLGETQYF. CDR3 bases: TGTGCCAGCAGCTTACGCGGGTTAGGAGAGACCCAGTACTTC.

As concerns this clonotype: A junction end diverges from the germline sequence, so it may reflect a read error. The V call is TRBV10-2, the J call TRBJ2-7; TRBD1 might be the D (6 bases). Germline V gene lookup returns CDR1 WSHSY and CDR2 SAAADI. The CDR3 runs to 15 residues. Here the CDR3 reads CASSETPQGKYEQYF. CDR3 bases: TGTGCCAGCAGTGAAACGCCCCAGGGGAAATACGAGCAGTACTTC.

About this clonotype: Germline and junction disagree at one end, which may indicate a read error. V and J are TRBV13 and TRBJ1-6; D perhaps matches TRBD1 (5 bases). The CDR3 covers 16 residues. CDR1 and CDR2 (germline): PRHDT, FYEKMQ (reference sequence). The CDR3 nucleotides are TGTGCCGGCAGCTTGATTGAGCCGGGGGGAGATTCACCCCTCCACTTT. It translates to CAGSLIEPGGDSPLHF.

Regarding this clonotype: An end of the junction does not agree with germline; a read error may underlie this. The V gene is TRBV25-1, the J gene TRBJ1-2, with D perhaps TRBD1 (6 bases). The CDR3 is 17 amino acids. Germline V gene sequence: CDR1 MGHDK, CDR2 SYGVNS. The CDR3 is CASSQGRGQTPNYGYTF. The CDR3 nucleotides are TGCGCCAGCAGCCAAGGTCGAGGACAGACCCCTAACTATGGCTACACCTTC.

This clonotype was picked up many times. This chain connects TRBV10-3 to TRBJ1-1, with D uncertain. In germline, CDR1 is ENHRY, CDR2 SYGVKD. The CDR3 sequence is 14 residues long. Trimming pared 4 bases from V and 0 bases from J, leaving 9 bases between. CDR3 in DNA: TGTGCCATCAGTGTTAGCCTAATGAACACTGAAGCTTTCTTT. This gives the protein CAISVSLMNTEAFF.

This clonotype was observed once. The junction and the germline gene differ at one end; a read error may be behind it. The genes are TRBV2 and TRBJ1-5, with 7 bases matching TRBD1. Germline CDR1 and CDR2: SNHLY and FYNNEI. This CDR3 spans 14 amino acids. The CDR3 region has the DNA TGTGTCAGCAGGGGGGACATAGGCAATCAGCCCCAGCATTTT. Its protein is CVSRGDIGNQPQHF.

The chain links TRBV10-3 to TRBJ2-5; D might be TRBD1 (5 bases). Germline CDR1 reads ENHRY; CDR2 reads SYGVKD. V gave up 6 bases and J gave up 5 bases, with 7 bases separating them. The CDR3 runs 11 residues. CDR3 bases: TGTGCCATCAGGAAGGGGGAGACCCAGTACTTC. Protein: CAIRKGETQYF.

Comment on this clonotype: The DNA is left out, because the CDR3 cannot be placed on it with certainty; the CDR3 is given as TCRdb lists it. V gene TRBV24-1 combines with J gene TRBJ1-2. The CDR3 length equals 21 residues, ends included. Germline V gene sequence: CDR1 KGHDR, CDR2 SFDVKD. This CDR3 is CATRDSAVYFCASSLGGGYTF.